Below, 8 T cell receptor beta chains from the same sample are listed, as sequenced in a study of shared clonotypes between healthy human individuals. TCRdb's copy holds only in-frame clones and misses some; the assay was immunoSEQ multiplex PCR. The sample has a few million clones; around nine tenths are singletons. The sample comprised naive CD4+ T cells sorted from blood. Indicated subset: CD45RA+ positively selected. The receptor source for this set is a man younger than 35 in good health.

V gene TRBV11-2 combines with J gene TRBJ2-1; 7 bases line up with TRBD2. The CDR3 totals 15 residues. The junction had 6 bases not matched to a gene; V was cut back by 1 base and J by 6 bases. The germline CDR1 and CDR2 sequences are SGHAT and FQNNGV. The CDR3 sequence is CASSLGGGSGNEQFF. The CDR3 nucleotides read TGTGCCAGCAGCTTAGGTGGCGGGAGCGGCAATGAGCAGTTCTTC. Full variable domain (rest looked up from reference TRBV11-2 and TRBJ2-1): EAGVAQSPRYKIIEKRQSVAFWCNPISGHATLYWYQQILGQGPKLLIQFQNNGVVDDSQLPKDRFSAERLKGVDSTLKIQPAKLEDSAVYLCASSLGGGSGNEQFFGPGTRLTVL.

The chain has TRBV6-5 and TRBJ2-3, with TRBD2 matching over 9 bases. The germline V gene has CDR1 MNHEY and CDR2 SVGAGI. The CDR3 consists of 13 residues. J was trimmed by 6 bases and V by 5 bases; bases with no gene match: 3. The CDR3 loop reads CASSTTSGDTQYF. As DNA, the CDR3 is TGTGCCAGCAGTACCACTAGCGGGGATACGCAGTATTTT.

The chain carries TRBV2 and TRBJ2-3; 13 nucleotides agree with TRBD2. V dropped 6 bases and J dropped 5; count of bases not matched to a gene: 8. CDR1 is SNHLY, CDR2 FYNNEI, per germline. CDR3 size: 16 residues. CDR3 loop: CASRRTSGSRGDTQYF. For the CDR3, the DNA is TGTGCCAGCAGGCGGACTAGCGGGAGTCGGGGAGATACGCAGTATTTT.

This rearrangement joins TRBV5-1 to TRBJ2-3; 9 nucleotides agree with TRBD2. CDR1 and CDR2 from the germline V gene are SGHRS and YFSETQ. CDR3 length: 16 amino acids. With 0 bases clipped from V and 2 bases from J, the junction kept 4 bases outside the gene matches. DNA for the CDR3: TGCGCCAGCAGCTTGGTAGCGGGAGACTACACAGATACGCAGTATTTT. This encodes CASSLVAGDYTDTQYF.

The chain uses TRBV5-1 and TRBJ1-6; 7 nucleotides agree with TRBD1. The V segment lost 0 bases and the J segment 6 bases; nucleotides outside the gene matches: 9. This CDR3 is built from 17 residues. Germline V lookup: CDR1 SGHRS, CDR2 YFSETQ. In DNA form, the CDR3 reads TGCGCCAGCAGCTTGGGTGAATTCGGGACAGCTAATTCACCCCTCCACTTT. Translating it yields CASSLGEFGTANSPLHF.

The sample holds one count of this clone. V and J are TRBV20-1 and TRBJ2-7, with unresolved D. V lost 8 bases and J 4 bases, leaving 9 bases between the germline ends. Germline-derived CDR1 and CDR2 are DFQATT and SNEGSKA (reference sequence). The CDR3 runs to 10 residues. DNA for the CDR3: TGCAGTACTATTGAGTACGAGCAGTACTTC. It translates to CSTIEYEQYF.

The chain carries TRBV5-4 and TRBJ2-7; TRBD2 matches at 8 bases. The germline CDR1 and CDR2 sequences are SGHNT and YYREEE (reference sequence). V dropped 1 base and J dropped 4; count of bases not matched to a gene: 10. This CDR3 contains 16 residues. The CDR3 sequence is CASSLFERGRSYEQYF. The CDR3 coding sequence is TGTGCCAGCAGCTTGTTTGAGCGGGGGCGGTCGTACGAGCAGTACTTC.

This sequence joins TRBV5-1 and TRBJ1-6; 12 bases match TRBD1. With 3 bases clipped from V and 10 bases from J, the junction kept 5 bases outside the gene matches. From germline, CDR1 is SGHRS and CDR2 YFSETQ. The CDR3 runs to 15 residues. The CDR3 sequence is CASSSGQGAQSPLHF. CDR3 in DNA: TGCGCCAGCAGCTCGGGACAGGGGGCGCAGTCACCCCTCCACTTT.